This TCR beta chain was identified during a study of identical twins. A universal primer binding site was introduced by template switching. The final cDNA contained unique molecular identifiers. TCRdb processed the 5' RACE reads anew with MiXCR; each CDR3 protein has one entry. The table records 250,000 or so distinct CDR3 sequences, approximately 8% of them present only once. Findings and caveats of the study: Researchers reported excess low generation probability among twin-shared out-of-frame alpha sequences. Whereas memory repertoires showed no such difference, abundant cord blood beta clonotypes carried fewer insertions. A partial confounding effect on zero-insertion analyses could come from invariant MAIT and iNKT cells.

In germline, CDR1 is MNHEY, CDR2 SMNVEV (reference sequence). The length of the CDR3 is 14 residues. The V end was cut by 1 base, the J end by 4 bases, with 9 bases between. In this sample, this clonotype turned up a few times. The antigen remains undetermined. A further study also used this sample, focusing on yellow fever vaccine responses in identical twins.

This TCR was sampled from a woman aged 18-35 years in good health. Sequenced: CD8+ T cells sorted from blood. The chain links TRBV27 to TRBJ2-3; D is ambiguous. As DNA, the CDR3 is TGTGCCAGCAGTTTATTACTTGCGTCAGATACGCAGTATTTT. Protein sequence: CASSLLLASDTQYF.